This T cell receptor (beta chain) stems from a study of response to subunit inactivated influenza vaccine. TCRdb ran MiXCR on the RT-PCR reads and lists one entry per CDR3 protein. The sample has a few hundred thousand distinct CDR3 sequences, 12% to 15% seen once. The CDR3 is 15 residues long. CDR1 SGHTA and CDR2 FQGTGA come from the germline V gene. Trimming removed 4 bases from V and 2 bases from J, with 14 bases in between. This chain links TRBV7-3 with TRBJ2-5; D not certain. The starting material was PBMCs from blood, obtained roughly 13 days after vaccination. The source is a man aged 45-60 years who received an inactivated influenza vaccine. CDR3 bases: TGTGCCAGCAGCTCCTCCGGCGCCAGGCAAGAGACCCAGTACTTC. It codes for CASSSSGARQETQYF.